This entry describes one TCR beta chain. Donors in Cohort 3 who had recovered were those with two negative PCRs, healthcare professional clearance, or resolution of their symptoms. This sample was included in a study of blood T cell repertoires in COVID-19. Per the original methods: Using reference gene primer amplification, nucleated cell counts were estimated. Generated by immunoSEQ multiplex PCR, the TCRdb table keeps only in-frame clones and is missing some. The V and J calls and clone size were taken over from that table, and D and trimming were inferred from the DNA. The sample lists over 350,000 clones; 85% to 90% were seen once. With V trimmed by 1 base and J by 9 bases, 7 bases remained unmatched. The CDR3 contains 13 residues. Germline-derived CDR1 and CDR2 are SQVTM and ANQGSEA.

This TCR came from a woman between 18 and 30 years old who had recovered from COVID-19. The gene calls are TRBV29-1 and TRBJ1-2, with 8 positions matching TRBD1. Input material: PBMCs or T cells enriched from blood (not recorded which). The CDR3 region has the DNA TGCAGCGTTGAAGTAGGGACAGGCCTAAGCTACACCTTC. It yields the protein CSVEVGTGLSYTF.